Listed below are T cell receptor beta chains from one sample, sequenced in a study of radiotherapy plus CTLA-4 blockade in lung cancer. The table came from immunoSEQ multiplex PCR; TCRdb's copy has only in-frame clones and leaves some out. Found here are around 37,000 clones, roughly 70% of them singletons; the top ten hold 13% to 15%. The specimen comprised peripheral blood, sampled from a patient treated with radiotherapy plus ipilimumab. The receptors were sampled from a human donor with non-small cell lung cancer that progressed on radiotherapy plus ipilimumab. Each CDR3 is given with its conserved first and last residue. A D gene is named only where the DNA matches it firmly. Size is stated for part of the rows, as once, few or many counts, or as a class when the clone is expanded.

clone_size	d_call	v_call	j_call	cdr3_nt	cdr3_aa
NA	NA	TRBV7-9	TRBJ2-1	TGTGCCAGCAGCTTGGTTCGATGGGGCAAAAGGGACAATGAGCAGTTCTTC	CASSLVRWGKRDNEQFF
NA	TRBD2	TRBV5-4	TRBJ2-3	TGTGCCAGCAGCTTGGTTGCTAGCGGGAGCTCAGATACGCAGTATTTT	CASSLVASGSSDTQYF
NA	TRBD1	TRBV10-3	TRBJ2-3	TGTGCCGCGCGATCGGACAGGGGAAAAACAGATACGCAGTATTTT	CAARSDRGKTDTQYF
NA	TRBD1	TRBV19	TRBJ2-7	TGTGCCAGTAGTATAATCCAGGGGGATTCCTACGAGCAGTACTTC	CASSIIQGDSYEQYF
NA	NA	TRBV2	TRBJ1-2	TGTGCCAGCAGTGAAGCAGTATGGGGAAACTATGGCTACACCTTC	CASSEAVWGNYGYTF
NA	NA	TRBV30	TRBJ2-1	TGTGCCTGGAGCGTGCTAGCGCACAATGAGCAGTTCTTC	CAWSVLAHNEQFF
few	TRBD2	TRBV18	TRBJ2-1	TGTGCCAGCTCACGACCGGGACTAGCCCCAAATGAGCAGTTCTTC	CASSRPGLAPNEQFF
NA	TRBD1	TRBV6-5	TRBJ1-2	TGTGCCAGCACCTTTTCGACAGGGGCCTATGGCTACACCTTC	CASTFSTGAYGYTF
NA	NA	TRBV5-1	TRBJ2-1	TGCGCCAGCAGCTTGGCGCAGGCTGGGGATGAGCAGTTCTTC	CASSLAQAGDEQFF
NA	NA	TRBV28	TRBJ2-7	TGTGCCAGCAGTTTGAGCGGTGAGCAGTACTTC	CASSLSGEQYF
few	TRBD1	TRBV10-3	TRBJ1-2	TGTGCCATCAGTGGCGGACAGGGGAACTATGGCTACACCTTC	CAISGGQGNYGYTF
few	NA	TRBV4-3	TRBJ1-4	TGCGCCAGCAGCCAAGATAGAGAGCGAGGAGAAAAACTGTTTTTT	CASSQDRERGEKLFF
NA	NA	TRBV9	TRBJ2-5	TGTGCCAGCAGCGTAGGGCAGGCCGGGGAGACCCAGTACTTC	CASSVGQAGETQYF
NA	NA	TRBV5-1	TRBJ2-7	TGCGCCAGCAGCTTGGGGGGTGGAGCGGTCTACGAGCAGTACTTC	CASSLGGGAVYEQYF
once	NA	TRBV13	TRBJ2-7	TGTGCCAGCAGCTTACCCGGACATCCCCCCTACGAGCAGTACTTC	CASSLPGHPPYEQYF
NA	NA	TRBV11-2	TRBJ2-7	TGTGCCAGCAGCTTGGCCTACGAGCAGTACTTC	CASSLAYEQYF
NA	NA	TRBV16	TRBJ2-7	TGTGCCAGCAGCCAATATAGACACTACGAGCAGTACTTC	CASSQYRHYEQYF
once	TRBD1	TRBV7-8	TRBJ1-1	TGTGCCAGCAGCGCGGGACAGCAGAACACTGAAGCTTTCTTT	CASSAGQQNTEAFF
NA	NA	TRBV6-1	TRBJ1-2	TGTGCCAGCAGAGAGGACACCTATGGCTACACCTTC	CASREDTYGYTF
NA	TRBD2	TRBV11-3	TRBJ2-1	TGTGCCAGCAGCTTAGGGGGGACTAGCGGGAGCAATGAGCAGCTCTTC	CASSLGGTSGSNEQLF
NA	NA	TRBV18	TRBJ2-5	TGTGCCAGCTCAGGTAGCGGCCAAGAGACCCAGTACTTC	CASSGSGQETQYF
NA	NA	TRBV7-2	TRBJ1-5	TGTGCCAGCAGCTTATCCGGGCCTCAGCCCCAGCATTTT	CASSLSGPQPQHF
NA	NA	TRBV15	TRBJ2-2	TGTGCCACCAGCAGAGATGGCGGGGAGCTGTTTTTT	CATSRDGGELFF
few	TRBD1	TRBV28	TRBJ1-5	TGTGCCAGCAGCCTCTCTACAGGGGGGGATCAGCCCCAGCATTTT	CASSLSTGGDQPQHF
NA	NA	TRBV28	TRBJ2-5	TGTGCCAGCGAGCGAGAGGGGGGCGAGTCGGAGACCCAGTACTTC	CASEREGGESETQYF
NA	NA	TRBV7-8	TRBJ1-5	TGTGCCAGCAGCTTATCAGGCGGTAATCAGCCCCAGCATTTT	CASSLSGGNQPQHF
NA	NA	TRBV30	TRBJ1-4	TGTGCCTGGAGTGTAGATGTGGCAGGGGCCGGGAAACTGTTTTTT	CAWSVDVAGAGKLFF
NA	TRBD2	TRBV9	TRBJ2-2	TGTGCCAGCAGCGCGGGACTAGCGGGGGGGAACACCGGGGAGCTGTTTTTT	CASSAGLAGGNTGELFF
NA	NA	TRBV28	TRBJ2-1	TGTGCCAGCAGTTCCCTGGGGCCGCCTCTCTACAATGAGCAGTTCTTC	CASSSLGPPLYNEQFF
NA	TRBD2	TRBV27	TRBJ2-7	TGTGCCAGCAGCCGGACTAGCTACTCCTACGAGCAGTACTTC	CASSRTSYSYEQYF
NA	NA	TRBV7-9	TRBJ1-2	TGTGCCAGCAGCTTCCCGACAGCCGACTATGGCTACACCTTC	CASSFPTADYGYTF
NA	TRBD2	TRBV28	TRBJ2-7	TGTGCCAGCAGCATACTAGCGGGAGGGAGAGAGCAGTACTTC	CASSILAGGREQYF
NA	NA	TRBV5-4	TRBJ2-3	TGTGCCAGCAGCCCACCTGGGGGCACAGATACGCAGTATTTT	CASSPPGGTDTQYF
few	NA	TRBV4-2	TRBJ1-1	TGTGCCAGCAGCCATATAAATAGGGGAAGGAACACTGAAGCTTTCTTT	CASSHINRGRNTEAFF
NA	NA	TRBV18	TRBJ1-1	TGTGCCAGCTCACCACCCGAACGAAACACTGAAGCTTTCTTT	CASSPPERNTEAFF
NA	TRBD2	TRBV7-9	TRBJ2-3	TGTGCCAGCAGCTTATCCCGCACTAGCGGACACACAGATACGCAGTATTTT	CASSLSRTSGHTDTQYF
NA	NA	TRBV5-4	TRBJ1-2	TGTGCCAGCAGCTTGGGGGGGCTCGGCTACACCTTC	CASSLGGLGYTF
NA	NA	TRBV19	TRBJ1-5	TGTGCCAGTAGTTTCTCCGGGACATTAGATCAGCCCCAGCATTTT	CASSFSGTLDQPQHF
NA	NA	TRBV27	TRBJ2-3	TGTGCCAGCAGTTCTCGGGGAATTCTAATGACAGGACTTAGCACAGATACGCAGTATTTT	CASSSRGILMTGLSTDTQYF
NA	NA	TRBV4-2	TRBJ1-3	TGTGCCAGCAGCCAAGGCCTGGGGGCGGGTGGAAACACCATATATTTT	CASSQGLGAGGNTIYF
NA	TRBD2	TRBV30	TRBJ2-1	TGTGCCTGGGGCCCGCGGGGGGGCCATAATGAGCAGTTCTTC	CAWGPRGGHNEQFF
NA	TRBD1	TRBV28	TRBJ1-5	TGTGCCAGCAGTTTGCCAGGGACAGTGGGGTTCCATACGCCAAATCAGCCCCAGCATTTT	CASSLPGTVGFHTPNQPQHF
NA	NA	TRBV5-6	TRBJ2-7	TGTGCCAGCAAACCCGCGGGTAGCTCCTACGAGCAGTACTTC	CASKPAGSSYEQYF
NA	NA	TRBV28	TRBJ1-1	TGTGCCAGCAGTACTCGGACGGGATGGGACACTGAAGCTTTCTTT	CASSTRTGWDTEAFF
few	TRBD1	TRBV11-1	TRBJ1-1	TGTGCCAGCAGCGGGGACAGGTTCACTGAAGCTTTCTTT	CASSGDRFTEAFF